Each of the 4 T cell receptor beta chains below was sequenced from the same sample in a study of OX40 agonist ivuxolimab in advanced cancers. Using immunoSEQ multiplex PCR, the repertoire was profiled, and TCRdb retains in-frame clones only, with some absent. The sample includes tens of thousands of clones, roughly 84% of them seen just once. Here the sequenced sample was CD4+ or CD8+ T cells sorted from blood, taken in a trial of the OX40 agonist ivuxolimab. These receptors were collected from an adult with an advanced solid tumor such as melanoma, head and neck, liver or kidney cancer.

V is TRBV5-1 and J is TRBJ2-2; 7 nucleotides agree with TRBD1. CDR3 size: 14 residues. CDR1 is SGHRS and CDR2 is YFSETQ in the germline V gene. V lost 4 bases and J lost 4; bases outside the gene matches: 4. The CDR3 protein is CASSADRVTGELFF. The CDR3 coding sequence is TGCGCCAGCAGCGCCGACAGGGTCACCGGGGAGCTGTTTTTT. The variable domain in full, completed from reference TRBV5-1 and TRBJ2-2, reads KAGVTQTPRYLIKTRGQQVTLSCSPISGHRSVSWYQQTPGQGLQFLFEYFSETQRNKGNFPGRFSGRQFSNSRSEMNVSTLELGDSALYLCASSADRVTGELFFGEGSRLTVL.

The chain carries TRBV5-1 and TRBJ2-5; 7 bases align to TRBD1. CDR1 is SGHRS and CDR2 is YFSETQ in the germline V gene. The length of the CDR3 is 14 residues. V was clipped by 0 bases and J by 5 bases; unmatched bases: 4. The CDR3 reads CASSLGQGSETQYF. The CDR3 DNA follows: TGCGCCAGCAGCTTGGGACAGGGATCCGAGACCCAGTACTTC. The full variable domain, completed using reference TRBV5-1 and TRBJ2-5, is KAGVTQTPRYLIKTRGQQVTLSCSPISGHRSVSWYQQTPGQGLQFLFEYFSETQRNKGNFPGRFSGRQFSNSRSEMNVSTLELGDSALYLCASSLGQGSETQYFGPGTRLLVL.

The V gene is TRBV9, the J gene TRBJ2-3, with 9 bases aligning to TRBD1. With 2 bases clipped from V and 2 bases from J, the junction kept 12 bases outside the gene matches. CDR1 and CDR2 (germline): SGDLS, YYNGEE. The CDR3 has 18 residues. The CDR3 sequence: CASSVGQGWRLNTDTQYF. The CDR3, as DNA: TGTGCCAGCAGCGTGGGACAGGGATGGCGACTTAACACAGATACGCAGTATTTT.

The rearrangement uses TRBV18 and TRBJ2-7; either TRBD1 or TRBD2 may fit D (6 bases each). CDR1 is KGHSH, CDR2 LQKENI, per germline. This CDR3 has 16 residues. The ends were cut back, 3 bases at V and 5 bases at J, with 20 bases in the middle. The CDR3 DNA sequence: TGTGCCAGCTCACCCCTCAGGGGCGGGGCTCCCAACGAGCAGTACTTC. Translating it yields CASSPLRGGAPNEQYF.